This passage covers 27 T cell receptor beta chains from one sample sequenced in a study of blood T cell repertoires in COVID-19. Generated by immunoSEQ multiplex PCR, the TCRdb table keeps only in-frame clones and is missing some. The table shows 170,000 or so clones, with 90% occurring only once. Sequencing was done on a sample of peripheral blood. The receptors were sampled from a man aged 45-65 years with acute or convalescent COVID-19.

The chain uses TRBV4-2 and TRBJ2-5; 9 bases match TRBD1. Germline V CDR1 and CDR2: LGHNA, YNFKEQ. This CDR3 is built from 15 residues. J was trimmed by 5 bases and V by 0 bases; bases with no gene match: 4. The CDR3, as DNA: TGTGCCAGCAGCCAAGACGGACAGGGGAGCGAGACCCAGTACTTC. This encodes CASSQDGQGSETQYF.

V gene TRBV18 combines with J gene TRBJ2-3, with a weak D call TRBD1 (7 bases). Per germline, CDR1 KGHSH and CDR2 LQKENI. Trimming stripped 1 base from V and 3 bases from J, with 11 bases between. The CDR3 spans 15 residues. The CDR3 DNA sequence: TGTGCCAGCTCACCACAACAGGGGAGGACAGATACGCAGTATTTT. Translated, it gives CASSPQQGRTDTQYF.

V usage is TRBV2 and J usage is TRBJ1-4; 8 bases fit TRBD1. The CDR3 covers 15 residues. Germline CDR1 and CDR2: SNHLY and FYNNEI. V was clipped by 2 bases and J by 10 bases; unmatched bases: 9. The CDR3, as DNA: TGTGCCAGCAGTGAATGGACAGGGCGAGAGGGAAAACTGTTTTTT. This sequence encodes CASSEWTGREGKLFF.

The genes are TRBV4-1 and TRBJ1-6, with TRBD1 matching over 7 bases. The CDR3 is 17 residues long. Unmatched junction bases numbered 11, after V lost 0 bases and J lost 9 bases. Germline V CDR1 and CDR2: MGHRA, YSYEKL. The DNA of the CDR3 is TGCGCCAGCAGCCAAGAAAGCCTAGGGGGCCTCAGTTCACCCCTCCACTTT. Translated, it gives CASSQESLGGLSSPLHF.

This chain joins TRBV20-1 and TRBJ2-5; weak D call: TRBD1 (5 bases). Between the trimmed V and J ends, which lost 4 bases and 5 bases, there was a span of 5 bases. Germline V lookup: CDR1 DFQATT, CDR2 SNEGSKA (reference sequence). The CDR3 spans 10 residues. The CDR3, as DNA: TGCAGTGCTAACAGGGAGACCCAGTACTTC. Translation gives CSANRETQYF.

The chain uses TRBV5-4 and TRBJ1-1; 9 nucleotides match TRBD1. Germline V gives CDR1 SGHNT, CDR2 YYREEE (reference sequence). The CDR3 has 14 amino acids. V gave up 4 bases and J gave up 5 bases; unmatched junction bases: 6. The DNA for the CDR3 is TGTGCCAGCAGCATGGACAGGGGACAGACTGAAGCTTTCTTT. This encodes CASSMDRGQTEAFF. Full variable domain (missing parts from reference TRBV5-4 and TRBJ1-1): ETGVTQSPTHLIKTRGQQVTLRCSSQSGHNTVSWYQQALGQGPQFIFQYYREEENGRGNFPPRFSGLQFPNYSSELNVNALELDDSALYLCASSMDRGQTEAFFGQGTRLTVV.

This clone was seen once. The V and J genes are TRBV6-5 and TRBJ1-3; no firm D call. V dropped 0 bases and J dropped 0 bases, with 9 bases sitting between them. The CDR3 extends over 16 amino acids. Looked up from germline, CDR1 is MNHEY and CDR2 is SVGAGI. The CDR3 reads CASSYSSASSGNTIYF. The CDR3 coding sequence is TGTGCCAGCAGTTACTCCTCTGCCAGCTCTGGAAACACCATATATTTT.

The chain couples TRBV7-9 to TRBJ2-3; D not resolved. Germline V gene data show CDR1 as SEHNR and CDR2 as FQNEAQ (reference sequence). The CDR3 sequence is 15 residues long. Trimming shortened V by 0 bases and J by 0 bases, and 7 bases separated the two germline ends. CDR3 amino acids: CASSLATPSTDTQYF. CDR3 in DNA: TGTGCCAGCAGCTTAGCGACTCCGAGCACAGATACGCAGTATTTT.

The gene calls are TRBV5-1 and TRBJ2-7; the D gene is possibly TRBD2 (5 bases). Deletions cut 4 bases from V and 0 bases from J, with 8 bases between. Germline CDR1 reads SGHRS; CDR2 reads YFSETQ. The CDR3 consists of 13 residues. CDR3 bases: TGCGCCAGCAGCCGGGAAGGCTCCTACGAGCAGTACTTC. Translation: CASSREGSYEQYF.

The rearrangement uses TRBV5-1 and TRBJ2-7; 12 bases fit TRBD2. The germline V gene encodes CDR1 SGHRS and CDR2 YFSETQ. CDR3 length: 15 amino acids. Unmatched junction bases numbered 6, after V lost 4 bases and J lost 4 bases. The CDR3 region is CASSVGLAGRYEQYF. The CDR3 DNA follows: TGCGCCAGCAGCGTAGGACTAGCGGGAAGATACGAGCAGTACTTC.

This chain joins TRBV29-1 and TRBJ2-7; D gene ambiguous. Between the trimmed V and J ends, which lost 7 bases and 0 bases, there was a span of 10 bases. Germline V CDR1 and CDR2: SQVTM, ANQGSEA. The CDR3 is 12 amino acids. The CDR3, as DNA: TGCAGCGCCCGAAGGAGCTCCTACGAGCAGTACTTC. Amino acid sequence: CSARRSSYEQYF.

This chain connects TRBV19 to TRBJ2-7; the match to TRBD1 covers 10 bases. V was clipped by 6 bases and J by 4 bases; unmatched bases: 9. The CDR3 is 15 amino acids. Germline V gene lookup returns CDR1 LNHDA and CDR2 SQIVND (reference sequence). The CDR3 sequence is CASRRGQGRGYEQYF. CDR3 nucleotide sequence: TGTGCCAGTAGGAGGGGACAGGGGCGCGGATACGAGCAGTACTTC.

The chain recombines TRBV9 with TRBJ1-1, with 7 bases matching TRBD1. Trimming cost V 0 bases and J 1 base; bases outside gene matches: 3. CDR3 length equals 15 residues. The germline CDR1 and CDR2 sequences are SGDLS and YYNGEE. CDR3 coding DNA: TGTGCCAGCAGCGTAGTGGGGACAGAGAACACTGAAGCTTTCTTT. It encodes CASSVVGTENTEAFF.

This clone was seen once. The rearrangement joins TRBV10-3 to TRBJ1-5; D is possibly TRBD1 (6 bases). The ends were cut back, 5 bases at V and 4 bases at J, with 12 bases in the middle. The germline V gene encodes CDR1 ENHRY and CDR2 SYGVKD. The CDR3 totals 14 residues. CDR3 sequence (DNA): TGTGCCATCAGTTTAACAGGGTCTAATCAGCCCCAGCATTTT. This translates into CAISLTGSNQPQHF.

The J gene is TRBJ1-3, the V gene TRBV28; 10 nucleotides agree with TRBD1. V lost 4 bases and J lost 1; bases outside the gene matches: 4. CDR3 length: 16 amino acids. Germline values: CDR1 MDHEN, CDR2 SYDVKM. The CDR3 here is CASSSPGQGSGNTIYF. In DNA, the CDR3 is TGTGCCAGCAGTTCTCCGGGACAGGGGTCTGGAAACACCATATATTTT.

V and J are TRBV6-4 and TRBJ1-1; TRBD1 matches 7 bases. Germline V lookup: CDR1 MRHNA, CDR2 SNTAGT. There are 13 residues in the CDR3. Trimming cost V 6 bases and J 3 bases; bases outside gene matches: 4. CDR3 in DNA: TGTGCCAGCAGGGCCCAGGGGGACACTGAAGCTTTCTTT. This encodes CASRAQGDTEAFF.

This clone has just one count. V is TRBV24-1 and J is TRBJ2-7; 9 nucleotides match TRBD1. In germline, CDR1 is KGHDR, CDR2 SFDVKD. J gave up 5 bases and V 6 bases, and 7 bases lay outside the gene matches. The CDR3 runs to 14 residues. The DNA for the CDR3 is TGTGCCACCAGTCACACAGGGGGCTCGGACGAGCAGTACTTC. It translates to CATSHTGGSDEQYF.

J is TRBJ2-7 and V is TRBV19; 8 bases are shared with TRBD1. J lost 0 bases, V lost 5 bases, and 15 bases had no gene match. Germline CDR1 and CDR2: LNHDA and SQIVND (reference sequence). The CDR3 has 18 amino acids. This chain's CDR3 is CASSPRRGTGGSSYEQYV. The CDR3 DNA follows: TGTGCCAGTAGTCCCCGGCGGGGAACAGGGGGTAGCTCCTACGAGCAGTACGTC.

This chain's CDR3 is CATSDSTRGSTDTQYF. The CDR3 DNA is TGTGCCACCAGTGACAGTACAAGGGGGAGCACAGATACGCAGTATTTT. The chain is built from TRBV24-1 and TRBJ2-3; D might be TRBD1 (6 bases). Germline values: CDR1 KGHDR, CDR2 SFDVKD. The CDR3 spans 16 residues. The V end lost 4 bases, the J end lost 0 bases, and 13 bases lay between the germline ends.

The J gene is TRBJ2-2, the V gene TRBV5-1; D is unclear. Germline CDR1 and CDR2: SGHRS and YFSETQ. Trimming removed 6 bases from V and 0 bases from J, with 9 bases in between. This CDR3 has 14 amino acids. This CDR3 reads CASKVEPNTGELFF. The CDR3 DNA is TGCGCCAGCAAAGTGGAGCCGAACACCGGGGAGCTGTTTTTT.

This chain connects TRBV19 to TRBJ2-1, with D hard to call. V shed 6 bases and J shed 3 bases, with 12 bases lying between them. This CDR3 contains 14 residues. Germline V lookup: CDR1 LNHDA, CDR2 SQIVND (reference sequence). The CDR3 here is CASRGGTFYNEQFF. The CDR3 nucleotides are TGTGCCAGTAGAGGCGGAACCTTCTACAATGAGCAGTTCTTC.

V and J are TRBV27 and TRBJ2-1, with TRBD1 matching over 8 bases. The CDR3 totals 15 residues. V lost 2 bases to trimming and J lost 1 base; unmatched junction nucleotides: 1. Germline V gene data show CDR1 as MNHEY and CDR2 as SMNVEV (reference sequence). DNA of the CDR3: TGTGCCAGCAGTTTACAGGGGGCTTCCTACAATGAGCAGTTCTTC. Protein sequence: CASSLQGASYNEQFF.

This clone was detected only once. V and J are TRBV5-8 and TRBJ2-7, with 7 bases identical to TRBD1. The germline gives CDR1 SGHTS, CDR2 YDEGEE. With 4 bases clipped from V and 0 bases from J, the junction kept 10 bases outside the gene matches. CDR3 size: 16 residues. The CDR3 loop is CASSQATGLSSYEQYV. For the CDR3, the DNA is TGTGCCAGCAGCCAGGCGACAGGGTTAAGCTCCTACGAGCAGTACGTC.

J is TRBJ1-6 and V is TRBV3-1 (or the pseudogene TRBV3-2); TRBD1 matches at 7 bases. The CDR3 spans 14 residues. V gave up 2 bases and J gave up 7 bases; unmatched junction bases: 2. Per the germline V gene, CDR1 is LGHDT and CDR2 is YNNKEL (reference sequence). The CDR3 spells CASSQTGVNSPLHF. The CDR3 bases are TGTGCCAGCAGCCAAACAGGGGTGAATTCACCCCTCCACTTT.

This chain links TRBV27 with TRBJ2-1; D may be TRBD2 (6 bases). This CDR3 is built from 15 residues. The V end lost 5 bases, the J end lost 2 bases, and 13 bases lay between the germline ends. The germline gives CDR1 MNHEY, CDR2 SMNVEV (reference sequence). For the CDR3, the DNA is TGTGCCAGCAGTGTAGACACGGGGGCCTACAATGAGCAGTTCTTC. Residues: CASSVDTGAYNEQFF.

J is TRBJ2-1 and V is TRBV18; no firm D call. V was shortened by 5 bases and J by 3 bases, with 8 bases between the two germline ends. Per the germline V gene, CDR1 is KGHSH and CDR2 is LQKENI. The CDR3 contains 13 residues. For the CDR3, the DNA is TGTGCCAGCTCAACTCAGGACTACAATGAGCAGTTCTTC. Protein: CASSTQDYNEQFF.

The gene calls are TRBV5-1 and TRBJ2-5; D call uncertain. The germline V gene has CDR1 SGHRS and CDR2 YFSETQ. There are 15 residues in the CDR3. V lost 4 bases and J 2 bases, leaving 15 bases between the germline ends. This CDR3 is CASSLGYQSQETQYF. The CDR3 DNA follows: TGCGCCAGCAGCCTCGGGTATCAGAGTCAAGAGACCCAGTACTTC.